This TCR beta chain was sequenced during a study of beta chain features in type 1 diabetes. This clone was detected a few times. What it recognizes is unknown. The same CDR3 is also encoded by other DNA sequences in this sample. Expressed TCRB transcripts were sequenced after all isolated RNA was converted to cDNA. Sequenced by immunoSEQ multiplex PCR; TCRdb stores in-frame clones only, minus some. There are roughly 260,000 clones in the sample; 11% occur only once, and approximately 0.017% lies in the top ten. Overall study findings and caveats: Shorter TCRB CDR3s, moderately but significantly so, were found in Type 1 diabetes patients in all four CD4+ subsets.

V was shortened by 1 base and J by 0 bases, with 7 bases between the two germline ends. This CDR3 region has 14 residues. CDR1 is SGHAT and CDR2 is FQNNGV in the germline V gene. The receptor was isolated from a man aged 30 to 39 with type 1 diabetes. The sequenced sample consisted of naive CD4+ T cells from blood. The chain couples TRBV11-2 to TRBJ2-7, with D unclear. CDR3 region: CASSLVGSSYEQYF. CDR3 coding DNA: TGTGCCAGCAGCTTAGTGGGCAGCTCCTACGAGCAGTACTTC.